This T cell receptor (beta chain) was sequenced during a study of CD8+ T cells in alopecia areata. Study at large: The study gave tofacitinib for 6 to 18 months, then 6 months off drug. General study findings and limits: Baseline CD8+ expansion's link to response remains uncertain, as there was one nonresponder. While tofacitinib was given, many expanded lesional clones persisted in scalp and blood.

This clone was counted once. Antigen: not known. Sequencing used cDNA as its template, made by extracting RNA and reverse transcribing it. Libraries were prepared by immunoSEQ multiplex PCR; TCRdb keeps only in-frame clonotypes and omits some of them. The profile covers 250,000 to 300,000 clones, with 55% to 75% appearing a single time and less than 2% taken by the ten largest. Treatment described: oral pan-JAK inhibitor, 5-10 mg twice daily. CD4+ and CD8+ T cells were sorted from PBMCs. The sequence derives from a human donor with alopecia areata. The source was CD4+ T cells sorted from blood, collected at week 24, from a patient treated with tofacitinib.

CDR3: CASSPPGQEYTGELFF. The CDR3 DNA is TGTGCCAGCTCACCACCGGGACAGGAGTACACCGGGGAGCTGTTTTTT. The chain joins TRBV18 to TRBJ2-2, with TRBD1 identical over 8 bases. V gave up 0 bases and J gave up 3 bases; unmatched junction bases: 3. There are 16 residues in the CDR3. The V gene's germline CDR1 is KGHSH and CDR2 LQKENI.